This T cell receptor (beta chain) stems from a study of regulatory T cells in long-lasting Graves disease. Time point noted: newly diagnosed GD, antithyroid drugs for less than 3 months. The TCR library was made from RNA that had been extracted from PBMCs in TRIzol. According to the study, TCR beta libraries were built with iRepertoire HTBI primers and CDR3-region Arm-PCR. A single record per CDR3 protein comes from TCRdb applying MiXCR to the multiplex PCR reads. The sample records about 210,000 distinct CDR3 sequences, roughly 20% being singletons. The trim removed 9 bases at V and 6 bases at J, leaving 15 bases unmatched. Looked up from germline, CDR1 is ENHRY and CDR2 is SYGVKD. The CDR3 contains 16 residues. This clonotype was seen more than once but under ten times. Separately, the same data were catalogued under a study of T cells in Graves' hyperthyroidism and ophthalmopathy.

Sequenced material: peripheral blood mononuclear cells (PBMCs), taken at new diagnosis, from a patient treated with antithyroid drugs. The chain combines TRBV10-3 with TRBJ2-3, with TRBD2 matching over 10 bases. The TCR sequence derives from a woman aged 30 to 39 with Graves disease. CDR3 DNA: TGTGCCATGGGCCCCGGGCTAGCGGGAGTTGTTGATACGCAGTATTTT. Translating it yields CAMGPGLAGVVDTQYF.